This TCR beta chain emerged from a study of cytomegalovirus exposure and HLA in healthy donors. Study information: Earlier, approximately 190 million T cells were analyzed, and some 120 million unique TCR beta sequences were found among them.

Regarding this clone: Its cognate antigen is unknown.

Germline V CDR1 and CDR2: MNHNS, SASEGT. CDR3 length equals 14 residues. Trimming at V came to 7 bases and at J to 4 bases, leaving 9 bases not matched to a gene. Study conclusions and caveats: The authors later found HLA-associated TCR beta chains more clonally expanded than equally common others. In a later analysis, approximately 15,000 TCR beta sequences were associated with HLA alleles at 0.05 false discovery rate.

60 Vbeta and 13 Jbeta primers were used in PCR. This table comes from immunoSEQ multiplex PCR, and its TCRdb copy is limited to in-frame clones, with some not included. Its clone listing holds roughly 39,000 clones. The sequenced sample consisted of PBMCs. The TCR was taken from a woman between 25 and 40 years old in good health and CMV-seropositive. The gene calls are TRBV6-1 and TRBJ1-2, with 7 nucleotides matching TRBD1. DNA for the CDR3: TGTGCCAGCACCCCGACAGGGCCCAGCTATGGCTACACCTTC. This codes for CASTPTGPSYGYTF.